A selection of T cell receptor beta chains follows, all from one sample in a study of blood T cell repertoires in COVID-19. Only in-frame clones appear in the TCRdb table, and some are missing; sequencing was by immunoSEQ multiplex PCR. Of over 150,000 clones detected, about four fifths appear once; the ten largest clones hold roughly 3.5%. What was sequenced was PBMCs or T cells enriched from blood (not recorded which). The receptor set was obtained from a woman aged 55-69 years who had recovered from COVID-19. CDR3s include the opening cysteine and the closing phenylalanine or tryptophan. The D gene is left open where the match is weak. For some rows the clone size is stated as once, few or many, or as a class when expanded; others skip it.

len	abundance	d_gene	v_gene	j_gene	CDR3aa	CDR3nt
13	-	-	TRBV12-5	TRBJ2-7	CASDGAGFYEQYF	TGTGCTAGTGACGGAGCTGGGTTCTACGAGCAGTACTTC
13	-	TRBD1	TRBV29-1	TRBJ1-4	CSAVQGANEKLFF	TGCAGCGCCGTACAGGGGGCGAATGAAAAACTGTTTTTT
16	-	-	TRBV7-2	TRBJ2-2	CASSLIPGYNTGELFF	TGTGCCAGCAGCTTAATCCCCGGTTATAACACCGGGGAGCTGTTTTTT
15	few	-	TRBV11-2	TRBJ2-3	CASSSTRDLTDTQYF	TGTGCCAGCAGCTCTACCCGGGACTTAACAGATACGCAGTATTTT
15	-	TRBD1	TRBV14	TRBJ1-2	CASSQGPGTGYGYTF	TGTGCCAGCAGCCAAGGGCCCGGGACAGGGTATGGCTACACCTTC
16	once	TRBD1	TRBV5-6	TRBJ1-5	CASSFRQGGSRQPQHF	TGTGCCAGCAGCTTCAGACAGGGGGGATCACGGCAGCCCCAGCATTTT
12	-	-	TRBV5-1	TRBJ2-7	CASRLDSYEQYF	TGCGCCAGCAGACTTGACAGCTACGAGCAGTACTTC
12	-	-	TRBV30	TRBJ1-4	CAWSRTAEKLFF	TGTGCCTGGAGTAGGACAGCTGAAAAACTGTTTTTT
12	-	-	TRBV5-5	TRBJ1-2	CASSLDRYGYTF	TGTGCCAGCAGCTTGGATCGGTATGGCTACACCTTC
13	-	-	TRBV5-8	TRBJ2-7	CASSLGTRDEQYF	TGTGCCAGCAGCTTGGGGACACGGGACGAGCAGTACTTC
15	-	-	TRBV11-2	TRBJ1-1	CASSLVQGLNTEAFF	TGTGCCAGCAGCTTAGTTCAGGGGCTGAACACTGAAGCTTTCTTT
14	-	TRBD1	TRBV19	TRBJ1-5	CASSGQVGVQPQHF	TGTGCCAGTAGTGGACAGGTCGGTGTTCAGCCCCAGCATTTT
19	few	-	TRBV21-1	TRBJ2-7	CASSKAKTGQNISSYEQYF	TGTGCCAGCAGCAAAGCAAAAACGGGACAGAATATTAGCTCCTACGAGCAGTACTTC
15	few	-	TRBV19	TRBJ1-3	CASWARRGSGNTIYF	TGTGCCAGTTGGGCCCGTAGGGGCTCTGGAAACACCATATATTTT
16	-	-	TRBV3-1/TRBV3-2	TRBJ1-6	CASSPYPSRLNSPLHF	TGTGCCAGCAGCCCTTACCCTAGCCGTCTAAATTCACCCCTCCACTTT
15	-	-	TRBV19	TRBJ1-5	CASIPTGFGNQPQHF	TGTGCCAGTATACCCACAGGGTTTGGCAATCAGCCCCAGCATTTT
13	-	-	TRBV7-2	TRBJ1-1	CASSLRDSLEAFF	TGTGCCAGCAGCCTCAGGGATTCACTTGAAGCTTTCTTT
15	-	TRBD1	TRBV14	TRBJ2-7	CASSRDRVGAYEQYF	TGTGCCAGCAGCCGGGACAGGGTAGGGGCCTACGAGCAGTACTTC
14	-	TRBD1	TRBV27	TRBJ1-1	CASSLDRGSTEAFF	TGTGCCAGCAGTTTGGACAGGGGTTCAACTGAAGCTTTCTTT
13	-	TRBD1	TRBV7-9	TRBJ1-1	CASSLVRGNEAFF	TGTGCCAGCAGCTTAGTCAGGGGGAATGAAGCTTTCTTT
13	-	TRBD1	TRBV15	TRBJ2-7	CATSGDRGIEQYF	TGTGCCACCAGCGGAGACAGGGGCATCGAGCAGTACTTC
10	-	-	TRBV20-1	TRBJ2-1	CSAHYNEQFF	TGCAGTGCTCACTACAATGAGCAGTTCTTC
14	-	-	TRBV10-2	TRBJ1-5	CASRELSSNQPQHF	TGCGCCAGTAGAGAACTTAGTAGCAATCAGCCCCAGCATTTT